A selection of T cell receptor beta chains follows, all from one sample in a study of blood T cell repertoires in COVID-19. The assay was immunoSEQ multiplex PCR, and TCRdb's table has in-frame clones only and misses some. This table holds fewer than 90,000 clones, 88% found once. Sequencing was performed on peripheral blood. Source of these receptors: a man aged 65-85 years with acute or convalescent COVID-19. CDR3s include the opening cysteine and the closing phenylalanine or tryptophan. D genes are given only for firm matches. Size tells how often a clone was seen (once, few, many) or the class of an expanded clone, and some rows leave it out.

V: TRBV10-3
J: TRBJ1-1
D: TRBD1
size: .
CDR3: CAISGDSRNTEAFF
DNA: TGTGCCATCAGTGGGGACAGTAGAAACACTGAAGCTTTCTTT

V: TRBV6-5
J: TRBJ1-1
D: .
size: .
CDR3: CASSYSGQKNTEAFF
DNA: TGTGCCAGCAGTTACTCGGGGCAGAAAAACACTGAAGCTTTCTTT

V: TRBV29-1
J: TRBJ1-3
D: TRBD1
size: few
CDR3: CSVLDRVDGNTIYF
DNA: TGCAGCGTACTAGACAGGGTAGATGGAAACACCATATATTTT

V: TRBV3-1/TRBV3-2
J: TRBJ2-1
D: .
size: .
CDR3: CASSVGGTGSYNEQFF
DNA: TGTGCCAGCAGCGTGGGGGGAACGGGCTCCTACAATGAGCAGTTCTTC

V: TRBV19
J: TRBJ2-1
D: TRBD2
size: .
CDR3: CASKGLAGLSSYNEQFF
DNA: TGTGCCAGTAAGGGACTAGCGGGATTAAGCTCCTACAATGAGCAGTTCTTC

V: TRBV18
J: TRBJ2-3
D: .
size: .
CDR3: CASSPMAGTNTDTQYF
DNA: TGTGCCAGCTCACCTATGGCGGGTACGAACACAGATACGCAGTATTTT

V: TRBV27
J: TRBJ2-4
D: TRBD2
size: .
CDR3: CASSGLAGIIQYF
DNA: TGTGCCAGCAGTGGACTAGCAGGGATCATTCAGTACTTC

V: TRBV3-1/TRBV3-2
J: TRBJ2-1
D: TRBD2
size: .
CDR3: CASSQAALAGGYNEQFF
DNA: TGTGCCAGCAGCCAAGCCGCTCTAGCGGGAGGCTACAATGAGCAGTTCTTC

V: TRBV4-1
J: TRBJ2-7
D: .
size: .
CDR3: CASSQVKQGLPEQYF
DNA: TGCGCCAGCAGCCAAGTAAAACAGGGTCTCCCCGAGCAGTACTTC

V: TRBV5-5
J: TRBJ2-7
D: .
size: .
CDR3: CASSLAGTPSYEQYF
DNA: TGTGCCAGCAGCTTGGCCGGGACACCCTCCTACGAGCAGTACTTC

V: TRBV5-4
J: TRBJ1-2
D: TRBD1
size: .
CDR3: CASSSGTGGRYGYTF
DNA: TGTGCCAGCAGCTCCGGGACAGGGGGCCGGTATGGCTACACCTTC

V: TRBV4-3
J: TRBJ1-1
D: .
size: .
CDR3: CASSHIHQGIGEAFF
DNA: TGCGCCAGCAGCCACATACACCAGGGTATAGGTGAAGCTTTCTTT

V: TRBV15
J: TRBJ1-1
D: .
size: .
CDR3: CATSREGLGTEAFF
DNA: TGTGCCACCAGCAGAGAGGGCCTTGGCACTGAAGCTTTCTTT

V: TRBV5-6
J: TRBJ1-4
D: .
size: .
CDR3: CASSPSGWQGREKLFF
DNA: TGTGCCAGCAGCCCGTCAGGCTGGCAGGGTCGGGAAAAACTGTTTTTT

V: TRBV7-9
J: TRBJ2-1
D: TRBD1
size: .
CDR3: CASTNRGSEQFF
DNA: TGTGCCAGCACAAACAGGGGGAGTGAGCAGTTCTTC

V: TRBV19
J: TRBJ1-4
D: .
size: .
CDR3: CASSIAGRNNEKLFF
DNA: TGTGCCAGTAGTATAGCGGGGAGGAACAACGAAAAACTGTTTTTT

V: TRBV27
J: TRBJ1-3
D: TRBD1
size: .
CDR3: CASSSRQGAGNTIYF
DNA: TGTGCCAGCAGTTCGCGACAGGGTGCTGGAAACACCATATATTTT

V: TRBV24-1
J: TRBJ2-4
D: TRBD2
size: .
CDR3: CATSASGNIQYF
DNA: TGTGCCACCAGTGCTAGCGGAAACATTCAGTACTTC

V: TRBV4-1
J: TRBJ1-3
D: TRBD1
size: .
CDR3: CASSLGTGALGGNTIYF
DNA: TGCGCCAGCAGCCTCGGGACAGGCGCGTTGGGAGGAAACACCATATATTTT

V: TRBV11-2
J: TRBJ1-4
D: .
size: .
CDR3: CASSLGGLNEKLFF
DNA: TGTGCCAGCAGCTTAGGAGGTCTAAATGAAAAACTGTTTTTT

V: TRBV4-1
J: TRBJ1-6
D: TRBD1
size: once
CDR3: CASSSSQGGYNSPLHF
DNA: TGCGCCAGCAGCTCATCGCAGGGGGGATATAATTCACCCCTCCACTTT

V: TRBV5-4
J: TRBJ2-3
D: .
size: .
CDR3: CASTFDGVSTDTQYF
DNA: TGTGCCAGCACCTTCGACGGGGTAAGCACAGATACGCAGTATTTT

V: TRBV2
J: TRBJ2-2
D: TRBD2
size: .
CDR3: CASSDLAGSNTGELFF
DNA: TGTGCCAGCAGTGATCTAGCGGGGTCCAACACCGGGGAGCTGTTTTTT

V: TRBV15
J: TRBJ2-7
D: .
size: .
CDR3: CATSREGSSYEQYF
DNA: TGTGCCACCAGCAGAGAGGGCAGCTCCTACGAGCAGTACTTC

V: TRBV7-3
J: TRBJ2-3
D: .
size: .
CDR3: CASSLLPGLNTQYF
DNA: TGTGCCAGCAGCTTACTCCCCGGACTGAATACGCAGTATTTT

V: TRBV14
J: TRBJ1-2
D: .
size: .
CDR3: CASSQRQDFNYGYTF
DNA: TGTGCCAGCAGCCAAAGACAGGACTTTAACTATGGCTACACCTTC

V: TRBV21-1
J: TRBJ1-1
D: .
size: .
CDR3: CASKGTVNTEAFF
DNA: TGTGCCAGCAAGGGGACAGTGAACACTGAAGCTTTCTTT

V: TRBV11-2
J: TRBJ2-3
D: .
size: once
CDR3: CASSLEATGKDF
DNA: TGTGCCAGCAGCTTAGAAGCGACCGGGAAGGACTTT

V: TRBV12-3/TRBV12-4
J: TRBJ2-2
D: .
size: .
CDR3: CASSHLAGELFF
DNA: TGTGCCAGCAGCCACCTAGCCGGGGAGCTGTTTTTT

V: TRBV5-1
J: TRBJ2-2
D: TRBD1
size: .
CDR3: CASSWVTGGAPGELFF
DNA: TGCGCCAGCAGCTGGGTGACAGGGGGCGCCCCCGGGGAGCTGTTTTTT

V: TRBV5-1
J: TRBJ1-6
D: TRBD1
size: .
CDR3: CASSFGTGDNSPLHF
DNA: TGCGCCAGCAGCTTTGGGACAGGGGATAATTCACCCCTCCACTTT

V: TRBV11-2
J: TRBJ2-1
D: TRBD2
size: .
CDR3: CASSSAPAGGDNEQFF
DNA: TGTGCCAGCAGCTCAGCCCCAGCGGGGGGGGACAATGAGCAGTTCTTC

V: TRBV5-4
J: TRBJ2-1
D: TRBD1
size: .
CDR3: CASSSKQGPSYNEQFF
DNA: TGTGCCAGCAGCTCGAAACAGGGGCCTAGCTACAATGAGCAGTTCTTC

V: TRBV28
J: TRBJ2-1
D: TRBD2
size: .
CDR3: CASSLFPSGTYYNEQFF
DNA: TGTGCCAGCAGTTTATTCCCTAGCGGGACCTACTACAATGAGCAGTTCTTC

V: TRBV7-3
J: TRBJ2-1
D: TRBD2
size: .
CDR3: CASSLTLSSGGNEQFF
DNA: TGTGCCAGCAGCTTAACCTTGTCTAGCGGGGGGAATGAGCAGTTCTTC

V: TRBV7-6
J: TRBJ1-4
D: TRBD1
size: .
CDR3: CASSTRDRSNEKLFF
DNA: TGTGCCAGCAGCACTCGGGACAGGTCTAATGAAAAACTGTTTTTT

V: TRBV5-1
J: TRBJ1-5
D: .
size: .
CDR3: CASSAVAGNQPQHF
DNA: TGCGCCAGCAGCGCGGTCGCAGGGAATCAGCCCCAGCATTTT

V: TRBV2
J: TRBJ1-5
D: .
size: .
CDR3: CASSETRGGSNQPQHF
DNA: TGTGCCAGCAGTGAAACGCGCGGAGGAAGCAATCAGCCCCAGCATTTT

V: TRBV5-6
J: TRBJ2-2
D: TRBD1
size: few
CDR3: CASSSQGAVTGELFF
DNA: TGTGCCAGCAGCTCACAGGGGGCGGTGACCGGGGAGCTGTTTTTT

V: TRBV9
J: TRBJ2-1
D: TRBD1
size: .
CDR3: CASSASPSPGQGASRSLFF
DNA: TGTGCCAGCAGCGCATCTCCCAGCCCGGGACAGGGGGCCTCAAGGTCTCTGTTCTTC

V: TRBV5-4
J: TRBJ2-2
D: TRBD1
size: .
CDR3: CASSPGTVTGELFF
DNA: TGTGCCAGCAGCCCCGGGACAGTTACCGGGGAGCTGTTTTTT

V: TRBV9
J: TRBJ2-1
D: TRBD1
size: .
CDR3: CASSTWTGLVNEQFF
DNA: TGTGCCAGCAGCACATGGACAGGGTTGGTCAATGAGCAGTTCTTC

V: TRBV5-1
J: TRBJ1-2
D: TRBD1
size: once
CDR3: CASSLGTGGYGYTF
DNA: TGCGCCAGCAGCTTGGGGACAGGGGGCTATGGCTACACCTTC

V: TRBV5-1
J: TRBJ1-2
D: .
size: .
CDR3: CASSLGARDGYTF
DNA: TGCGCCAGCAGCTTGGGGGCGCGAGATGGCTACACCTTC

V: TRBV7-2
J: TRBJ1-3
D: .
size: .
CDR3: CASSSNRAPGNTIYF
DNA: TGTGCCAGCAGCTCAAACAGGGCCCCTGGAAACACCATATATTTT